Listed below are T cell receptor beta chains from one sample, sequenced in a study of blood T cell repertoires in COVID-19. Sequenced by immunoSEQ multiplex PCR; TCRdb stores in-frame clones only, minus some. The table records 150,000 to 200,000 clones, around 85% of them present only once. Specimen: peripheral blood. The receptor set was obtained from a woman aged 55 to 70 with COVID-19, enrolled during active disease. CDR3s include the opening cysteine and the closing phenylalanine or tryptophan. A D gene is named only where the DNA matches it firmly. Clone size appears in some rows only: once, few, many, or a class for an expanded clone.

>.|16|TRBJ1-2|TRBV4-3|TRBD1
TGCGCCAGCAGTCCCGGGGGAACAGGGGGCTTGTATGGCTACACCTTC
CASSPGGTGGLYGYTF
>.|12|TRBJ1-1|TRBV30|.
TGTGCCTCCGAGGAACGGAACACTGAAGCTTTCTTT
CASEERNTEAFF
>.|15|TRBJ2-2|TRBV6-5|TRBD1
TGTGCCAGCAGTCCCTGGACAGGGGAGACCGGGGAGCTGTTTTTT
CASSPWTGETGELFF
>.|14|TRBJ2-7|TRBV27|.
TGTGCCAGCAGTTTCGGTGTAGCGCCCGAGGAGCAGTACTTC
CASSFGVAPEEQYF
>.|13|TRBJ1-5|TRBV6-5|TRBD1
TGTGCCAGCAGCCGGACAGGGGGCCAGCCCCAGCATTTT
CASSRTGGQPQHF
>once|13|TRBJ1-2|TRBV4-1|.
TGCGCCAGCAGCCAGACAGCTAACTATGGCTACACCTTC
CASSQTANYGYTF
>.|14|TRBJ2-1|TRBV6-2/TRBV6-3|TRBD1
TGTGCCAGCAGTTACAGGCAGGGGGCGAATGAGCAGTTCTTC
CASSYRQGANEQFF
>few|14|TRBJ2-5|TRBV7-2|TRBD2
TGTGCCAGCAGCAACCTAGCGGGCGCGGGGACCCAGTACTTC
CASSNLAGAGTQYF
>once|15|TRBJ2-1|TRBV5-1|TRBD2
TGCGCCAGCAGCTGGGGACTAGCCGAAAACAATGAGCAGTTCTTC
CASSWGLAENNEQFF
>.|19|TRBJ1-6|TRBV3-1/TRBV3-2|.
TGTGCCAGCAGCCAACCACCTGCAGGGGTCCTCTCCTATAATTCACCCCTCCACTTT
CASSQPPAGVLSYNSPLHF
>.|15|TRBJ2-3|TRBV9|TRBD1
TGTGCCAGCAGCGTAGAGGGACAGTCAACAGATACGCAGTATTTT
CASSVEGQSTDTQYF
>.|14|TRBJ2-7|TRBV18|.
TGTGCCAGCTCACCACCGGACAGCTCTACGAAGCAGTACTTC
CASSPPDSSTKQYF
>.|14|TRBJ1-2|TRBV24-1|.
TGTGCCACCAGTGATTGGGGCAGTTCGGGTGGCTACACCTTC
CATSDWGSSGGYTF
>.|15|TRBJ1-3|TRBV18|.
TGTGCCAGCTCGGGGAGTTCAACAACTGGAAACACCATATATTTT
CASSGSSTTGNTIYF
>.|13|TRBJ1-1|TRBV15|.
TGTGCCACCAGCTCCATCCCGGGAGTAGAAGCTTTCTTT
CATSSIPGVEAFF
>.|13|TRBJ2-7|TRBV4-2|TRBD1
TGTGCCAGCAGCCAGGACAGGGCGGGAGAGCAGTACTTC
CASSQDRAGEQYF
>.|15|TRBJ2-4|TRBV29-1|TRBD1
TGCAGCGTTGAACGGGGGACAGGGTCAAAAAACATTCAGTACTTC
CSVERGTGSKNIQYF
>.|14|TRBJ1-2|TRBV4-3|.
TGCGCCAGCAGCCAAAAATCGTATTTCCCTGGCTACACCTTC
CASSQKSYFPGYTF
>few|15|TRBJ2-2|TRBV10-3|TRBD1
TGTGCCATCAGTGACGGACAGGGGAACACCGGGGAGCTGTTTTTT
CAISDGQGNTGELFF
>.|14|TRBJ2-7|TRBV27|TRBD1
TGTGCCAGCAGTCCTACTACAGGGGGCTACGAGCAGTACTTC
CASSPTTGGYEQYF
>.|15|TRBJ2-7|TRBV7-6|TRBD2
TGTGCCAGCAGCTTAGAGGGCGGGAGAATCGACGAGCAGTACTTC
CASSLEGGRIDEQYF
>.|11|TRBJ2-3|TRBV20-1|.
TGCAGTGCCGTAGGGGCAGATACGCAGTATTTT
CSAVGADTQYF
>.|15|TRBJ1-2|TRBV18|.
TGTGCCAGCTCCCTGACGGAGGTCCGGGGCTATGGCTACACCTTC
CASSLTEVRGYGYTF
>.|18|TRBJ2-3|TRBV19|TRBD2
TGTGCCAGTAGCAAAAGCGGGACTAGCGGGAGGCTCACAGATACGCAGTATTTT
CASSKSGTSGRLTDTQYF
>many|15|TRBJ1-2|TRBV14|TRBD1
TGTGCCAGCAGCCCCGCCGGGACAGCCTTTGTTGGCTACACCTTC
CASSPAGTAFVGYTF
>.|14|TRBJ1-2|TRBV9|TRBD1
TGTGCCAGCAGCGTAGCAGGGGGCGCCTTTGGCTACACCTTC
CASSVAGGAFGYTF
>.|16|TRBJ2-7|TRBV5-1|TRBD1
TGCGCCAGCAGACGTACGACCGGGACAGGGAGTAGTGAGCAGTACTTC
CASRRTTGTGSSEQYF
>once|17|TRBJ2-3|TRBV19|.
TGTGCCAGTAGTATCGGGGTAAGGATTCCCCCCACAGATACGCAGTATTTT
CASSIGVRIPPTDTQYF
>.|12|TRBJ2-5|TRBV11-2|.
TGTGCCAGCAGCTTGACCCCGGGGACCCAGTACTTC
CASSLTPGTQYF
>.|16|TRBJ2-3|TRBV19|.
TGTGCCAGTAGCATCGGGGGGACAGGCTACACAGATACGCAGTATTTT
CASSIGGTGYTDTQYF
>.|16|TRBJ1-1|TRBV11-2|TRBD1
TGTGCCAGCAGCCCCAGGACAGGGGGCTTGAACACTGAAGCTTTCTTT
CASSPRTGGLNTEAFF
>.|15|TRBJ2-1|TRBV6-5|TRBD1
TGTGCCAGTTGTTTTAAGGGACAGAACTACAATGAGCAGTTCTTC
CASCFKGQNYNEQFF
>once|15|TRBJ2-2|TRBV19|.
TGTGCCAGTAGTACCCAGGACTTTTACACCGGGGAGCTGTTTTTT
CASSTQDFYTGELFF
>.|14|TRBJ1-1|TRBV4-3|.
TGCGCCAGCAGCGCTCGACAGAAGAACACTGAAGCTTTCTTT
CASSARQKNTEAFF
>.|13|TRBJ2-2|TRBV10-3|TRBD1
TGTGCCATCAGGACAGGGGGCACCGGGGAGCTGTTTTTT
CAIRTGGTGELFF
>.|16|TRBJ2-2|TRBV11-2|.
TGTGCCAGCAGCTTAGTCGGTGGGCCTCCCACCGGGGAGCTGTTTTTT
CASSLVGGPPTGELFF
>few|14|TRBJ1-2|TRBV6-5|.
TGTGCCAGCAGTTACGTAGGGGGTGAAGGTGGCTACACCTTC
CASSYVGGEGGYTF